The T cell receptor (beta chain) under discussion was sequenced for a study of T cells after yellow fever vaccination. Study outcomes and limitations: Overlap between CD4 and CD8 compartments was detected for a small share of clonotypes.

This clonotype was found many times. Its target is unknown. The V gene's germline CDR1 is MDHEN and CDR2 SYDVKM. V was clipped by 6 bases and J by 6 bases, with 9 bases between them. The CDR3 contains 11 residues. TCRdb analysed the 5' RACE reads with MiXCR anew, one entry per CDR3 protein. Of some 150,000 distinct CDR3 sequences in the sample, approximately 6.6% are singletons; the top ten hold under 0.7%. The source was CD4+ T cells sorted from PBMCs, collected 10 days after the yellow fever booster vaccination. The V call is TRBV28, the J call TRBJ2-7; D unresolved. The sequence came from a man aged 25 to 45 who received the YFV17D yellow fever vaccine. CDR3: CASRSVVEQYF. The CDR3, as DNA: TGTGCCAGCAGATCCGTGGTCGAGCAGTACTTC.